This T cell receptor beta chain was captured in a study of T cell repertoires in cytomegalovirus infection. The wider study: Indicated by public TCR beta signatures were CMV infection and matching HLA type.

Study outcomes and limitations: HLA-C-restricted CMV clonotypes gave the most frequent clonotype in two of eight donors.

Trimming left V 3 bases short and J 6 bases short, with 14 bases between. The germline CDR1 and CDR2 sequences are SGHTA and FQGNSA. The CDR3 runs 14 residues. TCRdb passed the reads through MiXCR, listing each CDR3 protein once. The sample lists hundreds of thousands of distinct CDR3 sequences, under 45% occurring once. As to this clonotype: Its antigen is unidentified.

The sample in question was cultured PBMCs, obtained from culture after CMV antigen stimulation. The sequence was obtained from a human donor in good health (CMV status not recorded). Some clones in this sample may be carry-over from other donors' samples. V usage is TRBV7-2 and J usage is TRBJ1-1; D gene ambiguous. DNA for the CDR3: TGTGCCAGCAGCTTCCGGAACAGTTGGGCTGAAGCTTTCTTT. This translates into CASSFRNSWAEAFF.